The next 9 T cell receptor beta chains were all read from a single sample in a study of blood T cell repertoires in COVID-19. Assay used: immunoSEQ multiplex PCR; TCRdb lists only in-frame clones, some missing. The sample carries some 230,000 clones, approximately 83% recorded once. What was sequenced was peripheral blood. All receptors derive from a woman aged 25-40 years who had recovered from COVID-19.

This clone came up a few times. The chain joins TRBV5-1 to TRBJ1-5; D is unresolved. Germline V gives CDR1 SGHRS, CDR2 YFSETQ. CDR3 length equals 14 residues. Trimming took off 5 bases at V and 0 bases at J, with 9 bases between the two ends. The CDR3 DNA sequence: TGCGCCAGCAGTAACCGCTATAGCAATCAGCCCCAGCATTTT. Its translation is CASSNRYSNQPQHF.

The CDR3 region is CASSQDPSARVGNEQFF. Here the CDR3 DNA reads TGTGCCAGCAGCCAAGACCCTAGCGCCCGAGTAGGCAATGAGCAGTTCTTC. The chain recombines TRBV3-1 (or the pseudogene TRBV3-2) with TRBJ2-1; possibly TRBD2 for D (6 bases). Germline V gene sequence: CDR1 LGHDT, CDR2 YNNKEL (reference sequence). The CDR3 has 17 residues. V dropped 0 bases and J dropped 6 bases, with 18 bases sitting between them.

The rearrangement joins TRBV3-1 (or the pseudogene TRBV3-2) to TRBJ2-7; 8 bases are a match to TRBD1. V lost 4 bases, J lost 3 bases, and 14 bases stayed unmatched. The germline V gene encodes CDR1 LGHDT and CDR2 YNNKEL (reference sequence). This CDR3 is 17 amino acids long. This CDR3 reads CASSPSRGRLYFYEQYF. The CDR3 region has the DNA TGTGCCAGCAGCCCCAGCAGGGGGCGACTATACTTCTACGAGCAGTACTTC.

Of note for this clone: Distinct nucleotide sequences in the sample also encode this CDR3. This chain links TRBV28 with TRBJ1-2, with D possibly matching TRBD1 (6 bases). Germline lookup yields CDR1 MDHEN and CDR2 SYDVKM. V was shortened by 7 bases and J by 2 bases, with 11 bases between the two germline ends. There are 13 residues in the CDR3. Here the CDR3 reads CASTLRGNYGYTF. The CDR3, as DNA: TGTGCCAGCACCTTAAGGGGGAACTATGGCTACACCTTC.

The gene calls are TRBV30 and TRBJ2-1; possibly TRBD2 for D (5 bases). The CDR3 is made up of 15 amino acids. V dropped 3 bases and J dropped 3 bases, with 15 bases sitting between them. The V gene's germline CDR1 is GTSNPN and CDR2 SVGIG (reference sequence). This CDR3 reads CAWSLGEPYYNEQFF. DNA for the CDR3: TGTGCCTGGAGCCTCGGGGAGCCGTACTACAATGAGCAGTTCTTC.

V usage is TRBV28 and J usage is TRBJ1-1, with a weak D call TRBD1 (6 bases). Germline V gene data show CDR1 as MDHEN and CDR2 as SYDVKM. There are 13 residues in the CDR3. V was clipped by 8 bases and J by 5 bases, with 15 bases between them. CDR3 coding DNA: TGTGCCAGCCGGGGAGGGGGGCGAACTGAAGCTTTCTTT. As protein: CASRGGGRTEAFF.

The chain couples TRBV28 to TRBJ1-3, with D hard to call. Trimming stripped 7 bases from V and 2 bases from J, with 21 bases between. The length of the CDR3 is 17 residues. Germline loops: CDR1 MDHEN, CDR2 SYDVKM. CDR3: CASNAHRGGLPGNTIYF. The DNA for the CDR3 is TGTGCCAGCAATGCTCACCGAGGCGGACTACCTGGAAACACCATATATTTT.

The rearrangement uses TRBV4-2 and TRBJ2-7, with TRBD1 identical over 12 bases. The V and J ends lost 0 bases and 5 bases, in that order; junction bases with no gene match: 8. Germline CDR1 LGHNA, CDR2 YNFKEQ. CDR3 length: 17 amino acids. CDR3 sequence (DNA): TGTGCCAGCAGCCAAGAGCCTCCGGGACAGGGGGCTGACGAGCAGTACTTC. Amino acid sequence: CASSQEPPGQGADEQYF.

The chain recombines TRBV10-1 with TRBJ1-1; 7 bases agree with TRBD1. Germline CDR1 is WNHNN and CDR2 is SYGVQD (reference sequence). This CDR3 has 13 amino acids. Trimming cost V 6 bases and J 7 bases; bases outside gene matches: 8. The CDR3 protein is CASRIDRASEAFF. For the CDR3, the DNA is TGCGCCAGCAGGATTGACAGGGCGAGTGAAGCTTTCTTT.